A selection of T cell receptor beta chains follows, all from one sample in a study of blood T cell repertoires in COVID-19. Assay: immunoSEQ multiplex PCR; the TCRdb copy retains only in-frame clones and omits some. This sample yields 25,000 to 35,000 clones, of which around 85% are seen a single time; approximately 7% belongs to the top ten. Sequenced: peripheral blood. Receptors originate from a human donor in a cohort sampled during active COVID-19. The CDR3 runs from the conserved cysteine through the conserved F or W. D genes are given only for firm matches. The listing skips clone size in some rows; elsewhere it reads once, few, many or a size class.

D gene	V gene	clone size	J gene	CDR3 DNA	CDR3 protein
NA	TRBV6-4	once	TRBJ2-2	TGTGCCAGCAGCCCAACCGGGGAGCTGTTTTTT	CASSPTGELFF
NA	TRBV19	NA	TRBJ2-2	TGTGCCAGTGGCCCTACTGGGCGCACCGGGGAGCTGTTTTTT	CASGPTGRTGELFF
NA	TRBV6-5	NA	TRBJ1-1	TGTGCCAGCAGTTTAGGACAGCTTAACACTGAAGCTTTCTTT	CASSLGQLNTEAFF
NA	TRBV2	NA	TRBJ2-7	TGTGCCAGCGCTAGAGACGGCTACGAGCAGTACTTC	CASARDGYEQYF
NA	TRBV12-3/TRBV12-4	few	TRBJ1-3	TGTGCCAGCAGTCGGACTTCTGGAAACACCATATATTTT	CASSRTSGNTIYF
NA	TRBV27	NA	TRBJ2-1	TGTGCCAGCGCGCCATTGGGACTCCCGGTGTTCTTC	CASAPLGLPVFF
NA	TRBV6-5	NA	TRBJ2-3	TGTGCCAGCAGTTACTCGGGAGGACTGGATACGCAGTATTTT	CASSYSGGLDTQYF
TRBD2	TRBV10-1	NA	TRBJ2-7	TGCGCCAGCAGTGAGGCGGTAGCGGGGGCATACGAGCAGTACTTC	CASSEAVAGAYEQYF
NA	TRBV5-1	NA	TRBJ2-1	TGCGCCAGCAGCCGACAGACAGTTGTTAGTTGGAATGAGCAGTTCTTC	CASSRQTVVSWNEQFF
TRBD1	TRBV6-5	once	TRBJ1-1	TGTGCCAGCAATTCTTGGACAGGGGGCAGTACTGAAGCTTTCTTT	CASNSWTGGSTEAFF
NA	TRBV5-1	once	TRBJ1-1	TGCGCCAGCAGCTTGGCCGCGGGGGGCACTGAAGCTTTCTTT	CASSLAAGGTEAFF
TRBD1	TRBV30	NA	TRBJ2-2	TGTGCCTGGAGTCCGAGGACAGGGTACACCGGGGAGCTGTTTTTT	CAWSPRTGYTGELFF
TRBD2	TRBV7-6	NA	TRBJ2-5	TGTGCCAGCAGCGCCGGGACTAGCGAAGGAGAGACCCAGTACTTC	CASSAGTSEGETQYF
NA	TRBV5-4	NA	TRBJ2-2	TGTGCCAGCAGCTGGGGGCTCGGGGAGCTGTTTTTT	CASSWGLGELFF
NA	TRBV24-1	NA	TRBJ2-1	TGTGCCGCCCAACGGGACATTAACAATGAGCAGTTCTTC	CAAQRDINNEQFF
NA	TRBV3-1/TRBV3-2	NA	TRBJ1-6	TGTGCCAGCAGCCTCATGGGGGCGCCTGATTCACCCCTCCACTTT	CASSLMGAPDSPLHF
NA	TRBV28	NA	TRBJ2-3	TGTGCCAGCAGCCTATTGCCCTCTTTAGATACGCAGTATTTT	CASSLLPSLDTQYF
TRBD1	TRBV10-3	NA	TRBJ2-7	TGTGCCATCAGTGAATGCCGGGACAGGCAATGCGAGCAGTACTTC	CAISECRDRQCEQYF
TRBD1	TRBV5-1	NA	TRBJ2-5	TGCGCCAGCAGCCGCGGGACAGGGGGCAGGGAGACCCAGTACTTC	CASSRGTGGRETQYF
TRBD1	TRBV27	once	TRBJ1-1	TGTGCCAGCAGTTTATCCTCAGGGGGGCCGAACACTGAAGCTTTCTTT	CASSLSSGGPNTEAFF